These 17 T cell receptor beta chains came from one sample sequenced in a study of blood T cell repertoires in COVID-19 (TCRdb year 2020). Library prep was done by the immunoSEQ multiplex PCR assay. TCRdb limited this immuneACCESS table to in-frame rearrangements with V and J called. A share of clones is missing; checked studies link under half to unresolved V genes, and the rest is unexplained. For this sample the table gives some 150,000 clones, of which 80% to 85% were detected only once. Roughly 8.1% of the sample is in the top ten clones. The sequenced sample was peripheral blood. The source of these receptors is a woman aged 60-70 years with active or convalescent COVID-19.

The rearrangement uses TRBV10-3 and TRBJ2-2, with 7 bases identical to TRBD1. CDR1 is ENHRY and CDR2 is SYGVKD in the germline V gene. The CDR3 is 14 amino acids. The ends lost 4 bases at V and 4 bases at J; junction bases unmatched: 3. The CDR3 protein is CAISARGTTGELFF. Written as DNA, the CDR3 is TGTGCCATCAGTGCCAGGGGGACCACCGGGGAGCTGTTTTTT.

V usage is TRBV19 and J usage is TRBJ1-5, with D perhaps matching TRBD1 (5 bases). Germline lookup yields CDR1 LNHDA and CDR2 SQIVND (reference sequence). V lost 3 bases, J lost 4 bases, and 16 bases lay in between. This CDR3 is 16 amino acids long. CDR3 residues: CASSMGSGTGNQPQHF. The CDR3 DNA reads TGTGCCAGTAGTATGGGCTCGGGGACTGGGAATCAGCCCCAGCATTTT.

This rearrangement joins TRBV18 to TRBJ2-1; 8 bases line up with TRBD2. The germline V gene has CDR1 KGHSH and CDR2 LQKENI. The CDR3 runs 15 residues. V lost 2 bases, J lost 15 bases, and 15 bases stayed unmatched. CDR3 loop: CASSPYTLGLAPWFF. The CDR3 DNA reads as TGTGCCAGCTCACCATACACCCTAGGACTAGCCCCCTGGTTCTTC.

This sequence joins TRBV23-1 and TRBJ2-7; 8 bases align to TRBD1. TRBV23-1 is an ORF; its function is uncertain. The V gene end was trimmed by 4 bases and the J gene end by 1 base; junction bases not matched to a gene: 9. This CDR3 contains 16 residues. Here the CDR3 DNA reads TGCGCCAGCAGTCGCGGACAGGGTCATTCTTCCTACGAGCAGTACGTC. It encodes CASSRGQGHSSYEQYV.

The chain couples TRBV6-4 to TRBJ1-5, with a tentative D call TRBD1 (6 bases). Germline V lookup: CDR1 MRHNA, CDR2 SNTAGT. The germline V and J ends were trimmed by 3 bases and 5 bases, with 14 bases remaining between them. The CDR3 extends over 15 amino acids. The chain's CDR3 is CASSESGARDQPQHF. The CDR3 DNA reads TGTGCCAGCAGTGAATCAGGGGCGAGGGATCAGCCCCAGCATTTT.

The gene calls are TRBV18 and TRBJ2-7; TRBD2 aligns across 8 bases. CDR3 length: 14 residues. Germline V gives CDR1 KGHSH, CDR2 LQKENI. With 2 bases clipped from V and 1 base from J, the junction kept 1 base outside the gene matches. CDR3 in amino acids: CASSPGGGSYEQYV. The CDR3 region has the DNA TGTGCCAGCTCACCAGGCGGGGGGTCCTACGAGCAGTACGTC.

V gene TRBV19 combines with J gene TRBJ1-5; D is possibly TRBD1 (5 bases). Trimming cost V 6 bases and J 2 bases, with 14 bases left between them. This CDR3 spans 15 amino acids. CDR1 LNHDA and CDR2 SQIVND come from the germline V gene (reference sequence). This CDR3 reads CASREGAVGNQPQHF. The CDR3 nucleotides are TGTGCCAGTAGGGAAGGGGCCGTAGGCAATCAGCCCCAGCATTTT.

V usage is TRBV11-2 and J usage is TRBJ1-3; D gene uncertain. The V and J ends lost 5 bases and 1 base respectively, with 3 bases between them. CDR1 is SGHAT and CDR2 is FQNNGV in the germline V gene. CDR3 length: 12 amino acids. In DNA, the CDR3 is TGTGCCAGCAGCCCTTCTGGAAACACCATATATTTT. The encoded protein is CASSPSGNTIYF.

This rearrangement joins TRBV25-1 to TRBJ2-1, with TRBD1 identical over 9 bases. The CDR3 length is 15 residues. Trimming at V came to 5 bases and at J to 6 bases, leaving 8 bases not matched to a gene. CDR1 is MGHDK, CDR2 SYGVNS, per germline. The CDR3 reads CASSSGQGDLNEQFF. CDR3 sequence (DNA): TGTGCCAGCAGTTCGGGACAGGGAGACCTCAATGAGCAGTTCTTC. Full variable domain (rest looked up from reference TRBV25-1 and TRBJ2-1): EADIYQTPRYLVIGTGKKITLECSQTMGHDKMYWYQQDPGMELHLIHYSYGVNSTEKGDLSSESTVSRIRTEHFPLTLESARPSHTSQYLCASSSGQGDLNEQFFGPGTRLTVL.

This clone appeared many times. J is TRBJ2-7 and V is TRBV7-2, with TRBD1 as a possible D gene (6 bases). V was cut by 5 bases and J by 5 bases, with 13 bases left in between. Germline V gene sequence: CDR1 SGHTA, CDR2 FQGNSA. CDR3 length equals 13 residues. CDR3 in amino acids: CASSRQATDEQYF. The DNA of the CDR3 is TGTGCCAGCAGCAGACAGGCGACCGACGAGCAGTACTTC.

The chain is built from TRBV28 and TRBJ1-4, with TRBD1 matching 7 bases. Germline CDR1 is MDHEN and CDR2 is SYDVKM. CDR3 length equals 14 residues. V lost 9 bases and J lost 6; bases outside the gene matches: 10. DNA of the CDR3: TGTGCCAGTGGACAGGTATCTAACCATGAAAAACTGTTTTTT. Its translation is CASGQVSNHEKLFF.

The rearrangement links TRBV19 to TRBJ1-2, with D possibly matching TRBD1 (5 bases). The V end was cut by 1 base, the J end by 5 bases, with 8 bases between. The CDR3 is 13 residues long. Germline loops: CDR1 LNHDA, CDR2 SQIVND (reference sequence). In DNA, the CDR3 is TGTGCCAGTAGTATAGGGAGGGGATATGGCTACACCTTC. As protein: CASSIGRGYGYTF.

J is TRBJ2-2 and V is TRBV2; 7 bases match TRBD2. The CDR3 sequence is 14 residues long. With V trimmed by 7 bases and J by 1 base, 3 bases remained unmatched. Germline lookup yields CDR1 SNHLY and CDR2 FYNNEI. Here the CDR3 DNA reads TGTGCCAGCAAGGCTAGCGGGAACACCGGGGAGCTGTTTTTT. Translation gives CASKASGNTGELFF.

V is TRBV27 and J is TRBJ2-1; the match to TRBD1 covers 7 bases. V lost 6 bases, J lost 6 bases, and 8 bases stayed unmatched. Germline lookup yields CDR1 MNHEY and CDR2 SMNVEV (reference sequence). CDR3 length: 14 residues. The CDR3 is CASRKQGPTNEQFF. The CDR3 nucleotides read TGTGCCAGCAGGAAACAGGGGCCCACCAATGAGCAGTTCTTC.

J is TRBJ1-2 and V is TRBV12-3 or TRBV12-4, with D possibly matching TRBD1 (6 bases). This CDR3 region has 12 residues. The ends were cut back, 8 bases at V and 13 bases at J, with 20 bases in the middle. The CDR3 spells CASGRPEGGSTF. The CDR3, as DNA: TGTGCCAGCGGGCGACCCGAGGGGGGGAGCACCTTC.

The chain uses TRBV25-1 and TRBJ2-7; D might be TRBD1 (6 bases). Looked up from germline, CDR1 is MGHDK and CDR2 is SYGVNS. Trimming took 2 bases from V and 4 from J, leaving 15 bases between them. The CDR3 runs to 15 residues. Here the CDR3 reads CASSERVGGRYEQYF. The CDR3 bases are TGTGCCAGCAGTGAACGGGTTGGGGGCCGGTACGAGCAGTACTTC.

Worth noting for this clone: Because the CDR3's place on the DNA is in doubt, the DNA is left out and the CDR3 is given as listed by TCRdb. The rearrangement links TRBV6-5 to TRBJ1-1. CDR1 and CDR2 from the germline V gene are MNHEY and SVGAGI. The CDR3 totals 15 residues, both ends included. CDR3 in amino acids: CASSSFGPGGTEAFF.